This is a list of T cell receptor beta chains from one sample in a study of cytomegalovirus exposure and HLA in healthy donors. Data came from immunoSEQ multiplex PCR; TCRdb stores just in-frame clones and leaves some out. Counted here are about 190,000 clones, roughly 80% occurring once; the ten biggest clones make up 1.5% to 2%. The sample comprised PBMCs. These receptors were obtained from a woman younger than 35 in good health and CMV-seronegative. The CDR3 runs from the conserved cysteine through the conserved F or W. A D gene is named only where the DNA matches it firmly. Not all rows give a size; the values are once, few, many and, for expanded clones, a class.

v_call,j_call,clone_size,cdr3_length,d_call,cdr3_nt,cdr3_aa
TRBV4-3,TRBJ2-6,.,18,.,TGCGCCAGCAGCAGTATGGTTGTGGCGGACTCTGGGGCCAACGTCCTGACTTTC,CASSSMVVADSGANVLTF
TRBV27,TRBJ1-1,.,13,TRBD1,TGTGCCAGCAGTGCTCAGGGGGACACTGAAGCTTTCTTT,CASSAQGDTEAFF
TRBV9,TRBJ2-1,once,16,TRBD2,TGTGCCAGCAGCGTAACCGGACTAGCGGTAAACAATGAGCAGTTCTTC,CASSVTGLAVNNEQFF
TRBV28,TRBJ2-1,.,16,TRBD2,TGTGCCAACGGAGAGGGACTAGCGGGATCGTTGGATGAGCAGTTCTTC,CANGEGLAGSLDEQFF
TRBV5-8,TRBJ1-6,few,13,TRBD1,TGTGCCAGCAGCTTGTCTGTTCCGGGACAGTGGGAATTT,CASSLSVPGQWEF
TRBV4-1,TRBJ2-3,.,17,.,TGCGCCAGCAGCCAAGTCTCTCGCGGGGGCAGCACAGATACGCAGTATTTT,CASSQVSRGGSTDTQYF
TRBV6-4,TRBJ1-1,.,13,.,TGTGCCAGCAGCCGACAGAGGAACACTGAAGCTTTCTTT,CASSRQRNTEAFF
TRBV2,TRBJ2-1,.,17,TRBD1,TGTGCCAGCAGCGAGCACGGGGGGACAGGGCTTTACAATGAGCAGTTCTTC,CASSEHGGTGLYNEQFF
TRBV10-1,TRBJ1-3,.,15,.,TGCGCCAGCAGTGAGACCGGTACCTCTGGAAACACCATATATTTT,CASSETGTSGNTIYF
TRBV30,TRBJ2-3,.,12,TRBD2,TGTCGGACTAGCGGGAGAAGCTATACGCAGTATTTT,CRTSGRSYTQYF
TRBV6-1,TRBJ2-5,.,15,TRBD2,TGTGCCAGCAGACGGACTAGCGGGGACCAAGAGACCCAGTACTTC,CASRRTSGDQETQYF
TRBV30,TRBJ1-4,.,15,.,TGTGCCTGGAGCCACCGGACAGATTATAATGAAAAACTGTTTTTT,CAWSHRTDYNEKLFF
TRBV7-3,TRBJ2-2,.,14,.,TGTGCCAGCAGCTTAAGTGTTAGCCCCGGGGAGCTGTTTTTT,CASSLSVSPGELFF
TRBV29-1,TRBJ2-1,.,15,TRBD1,TGCAGCGTGACTCTTTTGGGGACAGGGGACAATGAGCAGTTCTTC,CSVTLLGTGDNEQFF
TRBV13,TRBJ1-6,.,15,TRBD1,TGTGCCAGCAGCCCCTCCCGAGGGGGCATTTCACCCCTCCACTTT,CASSPSRGGISPLHF
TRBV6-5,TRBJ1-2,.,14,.,TGTGCCAGCAGTCCCTTCAGGGATCCCTATGGCTACACCTTC,CASSPFRDPYGYTF
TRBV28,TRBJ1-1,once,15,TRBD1,TGTGCCAGCAGGGTGGACAGGGACTGGTACACTGAAGCTTTCTTT,CASRVDRDWYTEAFF
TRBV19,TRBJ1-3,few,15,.,TGTGCCAGTACCCCAGGAGTGACAGTAGGAAACACCATATATTTT,CASTPGVTVGNTIYF
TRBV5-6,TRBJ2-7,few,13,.,TGTGCCAGCAGCTTGGCCGGTAGCTACGAGCAGTACTTC,CASSLAGSYEQYF
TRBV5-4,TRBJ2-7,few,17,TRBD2,TGTGCCAGCAGCTTTCCTCCCGGGACTAGCGGGAGATACGAGCAGTACTTC,CASSFPPGTSGRYEQYF
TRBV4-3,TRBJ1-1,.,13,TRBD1,TGCGCCAGCAGCCCGACAGGGGTCACTGAAGCTTTCTTT,CASSPTGVTEAFF
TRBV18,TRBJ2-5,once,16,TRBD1,TGTGCCAGCTCACCACCCCCGGGACAGGGATCGGCGACCCAGTACTTC,CASSPPPGQGSATQYF
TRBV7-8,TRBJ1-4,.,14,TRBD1,TGTGCCAGCAGCAGGGGACAGGGGTATGAAAAACTGTTTTTT,CASSRGQGYEKLFF
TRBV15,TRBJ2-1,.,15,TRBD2,TGTGCCACCAAATCGACTAGCGGGAGTTACAATGAGCAGTTCTTC,CATKSTSGSYNEQFF
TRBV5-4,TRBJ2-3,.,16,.,TGTGCCAGCAGCCTAACGACTAACCCAGGCACAGATACGCAGTATTTT,CASSLTTNPGTDTQYF
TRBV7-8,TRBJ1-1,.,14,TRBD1,TGTGCCAGCAGCTTAGTATGGGACAGCACTGAAGCTTTCTTT,CASSLVWDSTEAFF
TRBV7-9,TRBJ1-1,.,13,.,TGTTCCAGCAGCTTAGGGGGGGAAACTGAAGCTTTCTTT,CSSSLGGETEAFF
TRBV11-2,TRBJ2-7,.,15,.,TGTGCCAGCAGCCCCCTGTGGCAGCGAGGATACGAGCAGTACTTC,CASSPLWQRGYEQYF
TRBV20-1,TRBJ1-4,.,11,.,TGCAGTGCTAGGAACCGGGACAAATTTTTTTTT,CSARNRDKFFF
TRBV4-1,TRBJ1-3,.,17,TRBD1,TGCGCCAGCAGCCAACCCAGGGGGAGTCGGTCTGGAAACACCATATATTTT,CASSQPRGSRSGNTIYF
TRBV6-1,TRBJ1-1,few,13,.,TGTGCCAGCAGTGGAACAAGACAGGTCTCAGCTTTCTTT,CASSGTRQVSAFF
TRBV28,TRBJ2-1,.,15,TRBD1,TGTGCCAGCAGTTATACAGGGGTACCCTACAATGAGCAGTTCTTC,CASSYTGVPYNEQFF
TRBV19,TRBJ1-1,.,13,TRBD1,TGTGCCAGTAGTATCGACAGGGCGACTGAAGCTTTCTTT,CASSIDRATEAFF
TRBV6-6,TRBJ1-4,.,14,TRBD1,TGTGCCAGCAGACCGGACAGGGGGCATGAAAAACTGTTTTTT,CASRPDRGHEKLFF
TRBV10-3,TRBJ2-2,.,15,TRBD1,TGTGCCATGAGTCCGGGACAGGGCGGCACCGGGGAGCTGTTTTTT,CAMSPGQGGTGELFF
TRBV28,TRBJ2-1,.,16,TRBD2,TGTGCCAGCAGTCCTCCTTTAGGACTAGCAGACAATGAGCAGTTCTTC,CASSPPLGLADNEQFF
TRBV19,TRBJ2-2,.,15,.,TGTGCCAGTAGTATAGAGGGGGCAGATACCGGGGAGCTGTTTTTT,CASSIEGADTGELFF
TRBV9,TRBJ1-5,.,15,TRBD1,TGTGCCAGCAGCCCCCATGGAGGGGGCAACCAGCCCCAGCATTTT,CASSPHGGGNQPQHF
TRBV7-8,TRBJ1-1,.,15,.,TGTGCCAGCAGCTTACGGGAGGGAGGGAACACTGAAGCTTTCTTT,CASSLREGGNTEAFF
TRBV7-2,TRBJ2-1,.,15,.,TGTGCCAGCAGCAGGGGGACCCCCCAGGGGAATGAGCAGTTCTTC,CASSRGTPQGNEQFF
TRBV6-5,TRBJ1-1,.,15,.,TGTGCCACCAGAACATCACAGGGAATTGGGGCTGAAGCTTTCTTT,CATRTSQGIGAEAFF
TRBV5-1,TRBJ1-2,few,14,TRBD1,TGCGCCAGCAGCCTGGGGACAGGGGTCTATGGCTACACCTTC,CASSLGTGVYGYTF